The 30 T cell receptor beta chains listed next were all sequenced from one sample in a study of radiotherapy plus CTLA-4 blockade in lung cancer (dated by TCRdb to 2016 to 2019). The library came from the immunoSEQ multiplex PCR assay. As stored in TCRdb, this immuneACCESS dataset retains in-frame rearrangements with V and J assigned. A fraction of the clones does not appear; measured against another copy, unresolved V genes explain less than half of the discrepancy, and the remainder lacks a known reason. The sample records about 15,000 clones, roughly two thirds of which are singletons. About 48% of the sample goes to the ten largest clones. The material sequenced was peripheral blood, taken from a patient treated with radiotherapy plus ipilimumab. These receptors were collected from a human donor with non-small cell lung cancer whose response to radiotherapy plus ipilimumab could not be evaluated.

The chain employs TRBV14 and TRBJ1-1, with 7 bases aligning to TRBD1. Unmatched junction bases numbered 4, after V lost 1 base and J lost 5 bases. CDR1 and CDR2 (germline): SGHDN, FVKESK. The CDR3 sequence is 14 residues long. CDR3 coding DNA: TGTGCCAGCAGCCAAGTGACAGGGCGAACTGAAGCTTTCTTT. Translating gives CASSQVTGRTEAFF. Drawing the rest from reference TRBV14 and TRBJ1-1, the complete variable domain is EAGVTQFPSHSVIEKGQTVTLRCDPISGHDNLYWYRRVMGKEIKFLLHFVKESKQDESGMPNNRFLAERTGGTYSTLKVQPAELEDSGVYFCASSQVTGRTEAFFGQGTRLTVV.

A few counts support this clone. The gene calls are TRBV4-3 and TRBJ2-6, with TRBD1 matching 8 bases. In germline, CDR1 is LGHNA, CDR2 YSLEER. Germline trimming cut 0 bases from V and 4 bases from J; bases unmatched to any gene: 8. CDR3 length: 18 amino acids. The CDR3 nucleotides read TGCGCCAGCAGCCAAGAGGGGCAGGGGGCGGGAGGGGCCAACGTCCTGACTTTC. Translated, it gives CASSQEGQGAGGANVLTF.

The chain uses TRBV7-9 and TRBJ1-5, with D possibly TRBD1 on 6 matching bases. Germline lookup yields CDR1 SEHNR and CDR2 FQNEAQ (reference sequence). The V end lost 4 bases, the J end lost 2 bases, and 24 bases lay between the germline ends. The CDR3 has 19 amino acids. Written as DNA, the CDR3 is TGTGCCAGCAGCTCAATGGGGGTACAGGGAAAGGAGGGCAATCAGCCCCAGCATTTT. Translated, it gives CASSSMGVQGKEGNQPQHF.

The CDR3 DNA sequence: TGTGCCAGCAGTTCACTGACAGGGGGGACCAGCTATGGCTACACCTTC. This codes for CASSSLTGGTSYGYTF. The V gene is TRBV28, the J gene TRBJ1-2; 9 bases fit TRBD1. CDR3 length: 16 residues. Germline lookup yields CDR1 MDHEN and CDR2 SYDVKM. V lost 4 bases to trimming and J lost 4 bases; unmatched junction nucleotides: 10.

The chain links TRBV7-2 to TRBJ1-5; 8 positions match TRBD1. This CDR3 is built from 17 residues. Germline-derived CDR1 and CDR2 are SGHTA and FQGNSA. The V gene end was trimmed by 1 base and the J gene end by 6 bases; junction bases not matched to a gene: 11. The CDR3 DNA is TGTGCCAGCAGCTTAGACGGCTGGGCACAGGGGGGTCAGCCCCAGCATTTT. This sequence encodes CASSLDGWAQGGQPQHF.

This clone was counted only a few times. The chain joins TRBV30 to TRBJ2-2; D might be TRBD1 (6 bases). Germline lookup yields CDR1 GTSNPN and CDR2 SVGIG (reference sequence). The V gene lost 4 bases and the J gene lost 5 bases, with 11 bases spanning the gap. This CDR3 is 13 amino acids long. The CDR3 region is CAWTQGRTGELFF. The CDR3 DNA reads as TGTGCCTGGACACAGGGTCGGACCGGGGAGCTGTTTTTT.

This clone was found a few times. The chain links TRBV5-6 to TRBJ2-1, with D possibly TRBD1 on 7 matching bases. Trimming stripped 1 base from V and 7 bases from J, with 21 bases between. In germline, CDR1 is SGHDT, CDR2 YYEEEE. CDR3 length equals 17 residues. The CDR3 region has the DNA TGTGCCAGCAGCTTGTTTCAGGGGGGCGCTGGATGGAATGAGCAGTTCTTC. Translated: CASSLFQGGAGWNEQFF.

This clone was seen once. The chain carries TRBV10-3 and TRBJ2-3; 7 bases align to TRBD1. The CDR3 totals 13 residues. CDR1 is ENHRY, CDR2 SYGVKD, per germline. The V segment lost 6 bases and the J segment 2 bases; nucleotides outside the gene matches: 2. Here the CDR3 DNA reads TGTGCCATCAGGGGGACAGTCACAGATACGCAGTATTTT. Translated, it gives CAIRGTVTDTQYF.

The V and J genes are TRBV6-4 and TRBJ1-1; TRBD1 might be the D (5 bases). CDR1 is MRHNA and CDR2 is SNTAGT in the germline V gene. V lost 0 bases and J lost 4, with 9 bases in between. The CDR3 length is 14 residues. CDR3 region: CASSDSSRATEAFF. CDR3 in DNA: TGTGCCAGCAGTGACTCCTCCAGGGCCACTGAAGCTTTCTTT.

This rearrangement joins TRBV7-2 to TRBJ1-2, with a possible D match to TRBD1 (6 bases). CDR1 and CDR2 (germline): SGHTA, FQGNSA. The CDR3 has 13 residues. Trimming pared 5 bases from V and 8 bases from J, leaving 15 bases between. The CDR3 is CASSRVRGQGYTF. The CDR3 nucleotides read TGTGCCAGCAGCCGAGTCAGGGGTCAGGGCTACACCTTC. The complete variable domain, with remaining parts taken from reference TRBV7-2 and TRBJ1-2, reads GAGVSQSPSNKVTEKGKDVELRCDPISGHTALYWYRQSLGQGLEFLIYFQGNSAPDKSGLPSDRFSAERTGGSVSTLTIQRTQQEDSAVYLCASSRVRGQGYTFGSGTRLTVV.

The chain is built from TRBV5-5 and TRBJ1-1; tentative D call: TRBD1 (6 bases). The germline gives CDR1 SGHKS, CDR2 YYEKEE (reference sequence). This CDR3 is 15 amino acids long. V dropped 1 base and J dropped 3 bases, with 13 bases sitting between them. The CDR3 coding sequence is TGTGCCAGCAGCTTGTTTGGGTCAGGGGACACTGAAGCTTTCTTT. Protein product: CASSLFGSGDTEAFF.

V usage is TRBV19 and J usage is TRBJ1-5, with 8 bases fitting TRBD1. CDR1 is LNHDA, CDR2 SQIVND, per germline (reference sequence). This CDR3 is built from 14 residues. Trimming took 3 bases from V and 5 from J; bases not matched to a gene: 3. Written as DNA, the CDR3 is TGTGCCAGTAGTATCCAGGGGGCGGATCAGCCCCAGCATTTT. Translated, it gives CASSIQGADQPQHF.

This clone was observed once. This rearrangement joins TRBV10-2 to TRBJ2-3, with D possibly being TRBD2 (5 bases). V lost 4 bases, J lost 0 bases, and 5 bases lay in between. The CDR3 loop spans 13 amino acids. Germline V gene data show CDR1 as WSHSY and CDR2 as SAAADI. The CDR3 DNA is TGCGCCAGCAGTGGAGGGAGCACAGATACGCAGTATTTT. Residues: CASSGGSTDTQYF.

The J gene is TRBJ2-2, the V gene TRBV10-1; tentative D call: TRBD2 (5 bases). Germline assignment: CDR1 WNHNN and CDR2 SYGVQD (reference sequence). The ends were cut back, 2 bases at V and 0 bases at J, with 28 bases in the middle. The CDR3 length is 22 residues. CDR3: CASSEQRGPAGLPPSNTGELFF. CDR3 DNA sequence: TGCGCCAGCAGTGAGCAACGGGGTCCAGCAGGCCTACCGCCCTCGAACACCGGGGAGCTGTTTTTT.

The chain links TRBV7-2 to TRBJ2-3; D unclear. V lost 5 bases and J lost 2, with 14 bases in between. The CDR3 length is 15 residues. In germline, CDR1 is SGHTA, CDR2 FQGNSA. CDR3 DNA sequence: TGTGCCAGCAGCCCCGGCGGAGTTTACACAGATACGCAGTATTTT. Translated: CASSPGGVYTDTQYF.

The rearrangement uses TRBV5-1 and TRBJ1-1; D gene uncertain. Trimming removed 3 bases at V and 2 bases at J, with 14 bases between. The CDR3 runs to 15 residues. Germline V gene lookup returns CDR1 SGHRS and CDR2 YFSETQ. This CDR3 is CASSSWADSNTEAFF. The CDR3 nucleotides read TGCGCCAGCAGCTCCTGGGCAGATTCCAACACTGAAGCTTTCTTT.

This chain joins TRBV6-4 and TRBJ2-2, with 8 positions matching TRBD1. The V and J ends lost 3 bases and 5 bases, in that order; junction bases with no gene match: 2. The CDR3 has 14 amino acids. CDR1 and CDR2 from the germline V gene are MRHNA and SNTAGT. In DNA form, the CDR3 reads TGTGCCAGCAGTGAGACAGGGGAAACCGGGGAGCTGTTTTTT. It is translated as CASSETGETGELFF.

The chain employs TRBV5-5 and TRBJ2-2, with 10 nucleotides matching TRBD1. The CDR3 is 16 residues long. J lost 3 bases, V lost 3 bases, and 5 bases had no gene match. Germline-derived CDR1 and CDR2 are SGHKS and YYEKEE (reference sequence). CDR3 nucleotides: TGTGCCAGCAGCTATGGGACAGGGGCGTACACCGGGGAGCTGTTTTTT. Protein sequence: CASSYGTGAYTGELFF.

This rearrangement joins TRBV7-2 to TRBJ2-1, with D uncertain. V dropped 4 bases and J dropped 9 bases, with 13 bases sitting between them. Looked up from germline, CDR1 is SGHTA and CDR2 is FQGNSA. CDR3 length: 13 amino acids. The CDR3 sequence: CASSSSPGSEQFF. DNA for the CDR3: TGTGCCAGCAGCTCCTCACCCGGGTCTGAGCAGTTCTTC.

The chain carries TRBV5-1 and TRBJ1-2; D perhaps matches TRBD1 (5 bases). The germline V gene encodes CDR1 SGHRS and CDR2 YFSETQ. The V end was cut by 7 bases, the J end by 0 bases, with 16 bases between. This CDR3 region has 15 residues. CDR3 bases: TGCGCCAGCCGGGAGGCAGGGCCTTCTAACTATGGCTACACCTTC. This gives the protein CASREAGPSNYGYTF.

This chain joins TRBV6-5 and TRBJ2-7; 9 bases line up with TRBD1. CDR3 length: 12 amino acids. The ends lost 4 bases at V and 5 bases at J; junction bases unmatched: 0. Germline V lookup: CDR1 MNHEY, CDR2 SVGAGI. The CDR3 reads CASSWTGDEQYV. CDR3 in DNA: TGTGCCAGCAGTTGGACAGGGGACGAGCAGTACGTC.

The chain links TRBV7-2 to TRBJ2-6; TRBD2 is a possible D gene (5 bases). The CDR3 is made up of 15 amino acids. CDR1 and CDR2 (germline): SGHTA, FQGNSA. V was cut by 2 bases and J by 1 base, with 6 bases left in between. The CDR3 DNA reads as TGTGCCAGCAGCTTACGAGGGTCTGGGGCCAACGTCCTGACTTTC. It is translated as CASSLRGSGANVLTF.

This rearrangement joins TRBV5-1 to TRBJ1-1; 9 positions agree with TRBD1. The germline V gene encodes CDR1 SGHRS and CDR2 YFSETQ. This CDR3 comprises 15 residues. V shed 4 bases, J shed 1 base, and the junction held 5 bases outside the gene matches. The CDR3 here is CASSTQGAGNTEAFF. The CDR3 DNA follows: TGCGCCAGCAGCACACAGGGGGCGGGGAACACTGAAGCTTTCTTT. The full variable domain, with the rest looked up from reference TRBV5-1 and TRBJ1-1, is KAGVTQTPRYLIKTRGQQVTLSCSPISGHRSVSWYQQTPGQGLQFLFEYFSETQRNKGNFPGRFSGRQFSNSRSEMNVSTLELGDSALYLCASSTQGAGNTEAFFGQGTRLTVV.

In its sample, this clone was seen many times. This chain connects TRBV5-4 to TRBJ1-4; D unclear. V was cut by 0 bases and J by 7 bases, with 13 bases left in between. This CDR3 is built from 15 residues. CDR1 and CDR2 (germline): SGHNT, YYREEE (reference sequence). CDR3 nucleotides: TGTGCCAGCAGCTTGGCGGGCGGAGGGAGTGAAAAACTGTTTTTT. Translating it yields CASSLAGGGSEKLFF.

This clone appeared a single time. The chain couples TRBV11-3 to TRBJ2-7; TRBD1 agrees at 7 bases. Germline trimming cut 5 bases from V and 6 bases from J; bases unmatched to any gene: 7. The CDR3 loop spans 13 amino acids. The germline V gene encodes CDR1 SGHNT and CDR2 YENEEA. The CDR3 bases are TGTGCCAGCAGCCGGAGGACAGGTTTCGAGCAGTACTTC. It is translated as CASSRRTGFEQYF.

This chain connects TRBV6-5 to TRBJ1-1, with D perhaps TRBD1 (5 bases). The CDR3 runs 14 residues. From germline, CDR1 is MNHEY and CDR2 SVGAGI. Trimming removed 0 bases at V and 4 bases at J, with 9 bases between. CDR3: CASSYSKGSTEAFF. The CDR3 coding sequence is TGTGCCAGCAGTTACTCGAAGGGGTCCACTGAAGCTTTCTTT.

CDR3 in amino acids: CASSKGGTSILNTEAFF. The CDR3 nucleotides are TGTGCCAGCAGTAAGGGAGGGACTTCTATCTTAAACACTGAAGCTTTCTTT. This rearrangement joins TRBV13 to TRBJ1-1, with D perhaps TRBD1 (5 bases). V dropped 6 bases and J dropped 2 bases, with 22 bases sitting between them. From germline, CDR1 is PRHDT and CDR2 FYEKMQ (reference sequence). This CDR3 contains 17 residues.

This chain links TRBV6-5 with TRBJ2-7; 10 bases agree with TRBD1. The CDR3 runs 15 residues. The germline V gene has CDR1 MNHEY and CDR2 SVGAGI. With V trimmed by 2 bases and J by 5 bases, 6 bases remained unmatched. CDR3 nucleotides: TGTGCCAGCAGTTACCTGGGACAGGGGAACGACGAGCAGTACTTC. Amino acids: CASSYLGQGNDEQYF.

V is TRBV2 and J is TRBJ2-1; TRBD1 agrees at 9 bases. The length of the CDR3 is 19 residues. V dropped 5 bases and J dropped 1; count of bases not matched to a gene: 15. In germline, CDR1 is SNHLY, CDR2 FYNNEI. The CDR3 region is CASSYPGQGELRSYNEQFF. The CDR3 DNA is TGTGCCAGCAGTTACCCGGGACAGGGAGAGCTCCGGTCCTACAATGAGCAGTTCTTC. Looking up the rest from reference TRBV2 and TRBJ2-1 gives the full variable domain: EPEVTQTPSHQVTQMGQEVILRCVPISNHLYFYWYRQILGQKVEFLVSFYNNEISEKSEIFDDQFSVERPDGSNFTLKIRSTKLEDSAMYFCASSYPGQGELRSYNEQFFGPGTRLTVL.

The chain has TRBV20-1 and TRBJ2-5, with D possibly matching TRBD1 (5 bases). The germline gives CDR1 DFQATT, CDR2 SNEGSKA (reference sequence). Trimming took 6 bases from V and 3 from J, leaving 8 bases between them. The CDR3 runs to 11 residues. The CDR3 DNA sequence: TGCAGTGCCAGGGAAGAAGAGACCCAGTACTTC. It codes for CSAREEETQYF.